Here is one T cell receptor (beta chain) with its context. Low-dose radiotherapy, low-dose cyclophosphamide, aspirin, ipilimumab and nivolumab were all given to the donors. This specimen comes from a study of low-dose radiotherapy and immunotherapy resistance in tumors. First-strand cDNA used TRAV- and TRBV-specific primers, covering alpha and beta chains. TCR amplification involved around 22 PCR cycles with a constant-region primer and V-primer adapter. In vitro transcription served to amplify the mRNA that had been isolated. TCRdb reanalysed the reads using MiXCR and keeps one entry per CDR3 protein. The sample lists under 11,000 distinct CDR3 sequences; approximately 65% were seen once. The TCR was taken from a human donor with advanced metastatic prostate, ovarian, gallbladder or colorectal cancer (not recorded which). This table probably holds off-target reads from a library built for another chain.

The CDR3 reads CASSRGAASYEQYF. The CDR3 DNA reads TGTGCCAGCAGCCGGGGGGCAGCGAGCTACGAGCAGTACTTC. This chain links TRBV11-1 with TRBJ2-7; D is perhaps TRBD2 (7 bases). The CDR3 extends over 14 amino acids. The V end lost 5 bases, the J end lost 3 bases, and 14 bases lay between the germline ends. Germline V lookup: CDR1 SGHAT, CDR2 FQDESV (reference sequence).